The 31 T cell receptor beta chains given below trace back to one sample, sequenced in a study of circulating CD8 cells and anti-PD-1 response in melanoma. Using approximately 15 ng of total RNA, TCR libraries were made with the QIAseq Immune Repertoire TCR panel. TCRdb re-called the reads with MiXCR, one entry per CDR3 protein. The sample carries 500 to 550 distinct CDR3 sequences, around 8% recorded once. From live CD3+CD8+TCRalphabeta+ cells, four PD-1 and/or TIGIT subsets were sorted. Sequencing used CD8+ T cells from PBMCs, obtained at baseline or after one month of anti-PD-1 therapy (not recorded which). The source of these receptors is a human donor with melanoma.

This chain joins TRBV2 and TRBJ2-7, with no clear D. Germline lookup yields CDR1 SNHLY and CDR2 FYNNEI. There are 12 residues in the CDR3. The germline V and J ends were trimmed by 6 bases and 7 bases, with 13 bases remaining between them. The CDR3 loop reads CASRERLLEQYF. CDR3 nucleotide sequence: TGTGCCAGCAGGGAACGGTTATTAGAGCAGTACTTC.

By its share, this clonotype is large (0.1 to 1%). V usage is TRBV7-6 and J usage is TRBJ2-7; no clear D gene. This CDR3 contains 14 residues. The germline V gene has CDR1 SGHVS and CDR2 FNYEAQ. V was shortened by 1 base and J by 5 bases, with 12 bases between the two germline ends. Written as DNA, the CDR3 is TGTGCCAGCAGCTTAGATGGATCGTCGAACGAGCAGTACTTC. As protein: CASSLDGSSNEQYF.

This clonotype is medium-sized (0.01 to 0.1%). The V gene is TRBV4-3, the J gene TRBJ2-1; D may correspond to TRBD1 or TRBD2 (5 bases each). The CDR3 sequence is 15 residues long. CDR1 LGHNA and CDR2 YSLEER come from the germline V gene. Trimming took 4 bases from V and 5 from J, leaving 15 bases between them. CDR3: CASSLTRDRNNEQFF. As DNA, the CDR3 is TGCGCCAGCAGCCTGACTCGGGACCGAAACAATGAGCAGTTCTTC.

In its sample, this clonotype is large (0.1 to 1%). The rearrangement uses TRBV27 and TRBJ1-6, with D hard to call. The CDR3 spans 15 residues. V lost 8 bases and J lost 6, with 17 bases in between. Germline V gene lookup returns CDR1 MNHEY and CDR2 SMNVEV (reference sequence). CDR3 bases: TGTGCCAGCGGGCCTCCTTGGCTCACTAATTCACCCCTCCACTTT. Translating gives CASGPPWLTNSPLHF.

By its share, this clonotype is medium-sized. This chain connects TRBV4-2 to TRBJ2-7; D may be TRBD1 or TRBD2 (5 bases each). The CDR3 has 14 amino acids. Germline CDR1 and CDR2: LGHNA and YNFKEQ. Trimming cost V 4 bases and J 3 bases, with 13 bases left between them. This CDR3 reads CASSPVGVIYEQYF. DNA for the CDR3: TGTGCCAGCAGCCCGGTGGGGGTAATCTACGAGCAGTACTTC.

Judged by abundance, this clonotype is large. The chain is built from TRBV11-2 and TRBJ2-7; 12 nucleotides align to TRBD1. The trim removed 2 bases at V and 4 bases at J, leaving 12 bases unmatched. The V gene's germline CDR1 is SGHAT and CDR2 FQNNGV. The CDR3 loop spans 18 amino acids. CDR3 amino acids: CASSLPTTGTGGRYEQYF. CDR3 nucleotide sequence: TGTGCCAGCAGCTTACCTACCACTGGGACAGGGGGCCGGTACGAGCAGTACTTC.

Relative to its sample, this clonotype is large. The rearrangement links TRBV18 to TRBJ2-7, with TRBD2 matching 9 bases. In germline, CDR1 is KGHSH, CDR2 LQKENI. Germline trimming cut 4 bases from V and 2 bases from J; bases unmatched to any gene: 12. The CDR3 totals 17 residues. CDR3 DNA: TGTGCCAGCTCACTTCTTAGCGGGAGCTTAGTTCCCTACGAGCAGTACTTC. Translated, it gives CASSLLSGSLVPYEQYF.

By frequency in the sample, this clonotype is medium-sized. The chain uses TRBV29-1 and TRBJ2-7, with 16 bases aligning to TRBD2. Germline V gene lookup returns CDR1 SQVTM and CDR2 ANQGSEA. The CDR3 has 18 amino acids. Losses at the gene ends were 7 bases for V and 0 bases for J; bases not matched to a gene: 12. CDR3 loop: CSAFGGLAGGRSSYEQYF. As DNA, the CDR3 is TGCAGCGCCTTTGGGGGACTAGCGGGAGGGCGGAGCTCCTACGAGCAGTACTTC.

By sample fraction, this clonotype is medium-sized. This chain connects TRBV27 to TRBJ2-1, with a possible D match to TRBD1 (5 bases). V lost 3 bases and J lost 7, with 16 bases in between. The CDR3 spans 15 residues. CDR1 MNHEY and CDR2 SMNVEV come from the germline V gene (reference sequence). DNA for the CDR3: TGTGCCAGCAGTTTTTATGGGGCAGAATTGAATGAGCAGTTCTTC. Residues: CASSFYGAELNEQFF.

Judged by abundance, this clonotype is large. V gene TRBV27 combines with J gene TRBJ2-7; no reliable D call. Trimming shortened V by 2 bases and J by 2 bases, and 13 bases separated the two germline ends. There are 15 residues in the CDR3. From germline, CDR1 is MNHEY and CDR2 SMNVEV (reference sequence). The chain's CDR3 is CASSLVGQETYEQYF. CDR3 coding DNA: TGTGCCAGCAGTTTAGTCGGCCAGGAGACCTACGAGCAGTACTTC.

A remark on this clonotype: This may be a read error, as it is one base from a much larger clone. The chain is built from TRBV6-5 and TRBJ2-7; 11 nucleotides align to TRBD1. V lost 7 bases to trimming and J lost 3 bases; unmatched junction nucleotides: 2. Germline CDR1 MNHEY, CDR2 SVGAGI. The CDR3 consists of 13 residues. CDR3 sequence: CASTGTGGYEQYF. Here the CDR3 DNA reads TGTGCCAGCACCGGGACAGGGGGCTACGAGCAGTACTTC.

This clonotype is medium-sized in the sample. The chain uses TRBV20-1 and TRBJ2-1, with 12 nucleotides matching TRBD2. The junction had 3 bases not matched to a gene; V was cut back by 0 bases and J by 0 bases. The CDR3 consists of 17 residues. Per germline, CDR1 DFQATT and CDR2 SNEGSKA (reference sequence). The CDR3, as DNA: TGCAGTGCTAGAGAGCCACTAGCGGGAGGCTCCTACAATGAGCAGTTCTTC. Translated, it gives CSAREPLAGGSYNEQFF.

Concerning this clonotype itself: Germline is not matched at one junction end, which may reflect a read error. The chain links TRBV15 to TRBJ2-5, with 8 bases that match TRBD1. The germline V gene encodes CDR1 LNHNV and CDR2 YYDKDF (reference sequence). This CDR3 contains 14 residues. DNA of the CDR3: TGTGCCACCAGCACAGGACAGGGAGAAGGGACCCAGCACTTC. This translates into CATSTGQGEGTQHF.

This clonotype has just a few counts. The CDR3 spells CASSSTGDNEKLFF. Here the CDR3 DNA reads TGTGCCAGCAGTTCCACAGGCGATAATGAAAAACTGTTTTTT. The chain links TRBV28 to TRBJ1-4; perhaps TRBD1 as D (5 bases). CDR3 length equals 14 residues. V was trimmed by 4 bases and J by 4 bases, leaving 10 bases between them. Germline values: CDR1 MDHEN, CDR2 SYDVKM.

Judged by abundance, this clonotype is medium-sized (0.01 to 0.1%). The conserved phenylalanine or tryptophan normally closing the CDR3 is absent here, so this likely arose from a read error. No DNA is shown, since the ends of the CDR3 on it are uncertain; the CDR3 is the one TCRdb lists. The CDR3 is CASSGQGRLI. The chain has TRBV6-1 and TRBJ1-2; the table's D call TRBD1 went unverified against the DNA. With termini counted, the CDR3 has 10 amino acids. Germline CDR1 reads MNHNS; CDR2 reads SASEGT.

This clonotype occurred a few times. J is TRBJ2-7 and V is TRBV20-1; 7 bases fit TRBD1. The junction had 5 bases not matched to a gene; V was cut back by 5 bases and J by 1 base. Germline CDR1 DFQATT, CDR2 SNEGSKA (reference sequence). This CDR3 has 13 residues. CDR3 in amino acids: CSARPGGSYEQYF. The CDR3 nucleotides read TGCAGTGCTCGGCCAGGGGGATCCTACGAGCAGTACTTC.

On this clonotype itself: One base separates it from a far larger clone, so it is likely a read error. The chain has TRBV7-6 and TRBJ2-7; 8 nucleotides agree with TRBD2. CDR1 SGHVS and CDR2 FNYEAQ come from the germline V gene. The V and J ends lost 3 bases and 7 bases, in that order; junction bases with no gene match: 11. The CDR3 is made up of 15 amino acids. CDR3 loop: CASSLGASGYTEQYF. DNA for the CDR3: TGTGCCAGCAGCTTGGGAGCTAGCGGGTATACGGAGCAGTACTTC.

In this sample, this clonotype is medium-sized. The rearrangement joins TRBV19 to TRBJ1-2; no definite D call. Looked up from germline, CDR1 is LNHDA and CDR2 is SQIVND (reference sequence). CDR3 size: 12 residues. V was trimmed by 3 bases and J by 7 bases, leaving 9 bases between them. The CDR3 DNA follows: TGTGCCAGTAGTATTTCAGATCGTGGCTACACCTTC. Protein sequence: CASSISDRGYTF.

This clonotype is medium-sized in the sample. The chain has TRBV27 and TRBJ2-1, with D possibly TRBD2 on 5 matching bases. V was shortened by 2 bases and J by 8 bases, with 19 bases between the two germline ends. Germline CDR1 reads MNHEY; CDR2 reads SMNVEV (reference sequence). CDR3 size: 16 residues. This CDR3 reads CASSLSTAAARYEQFF. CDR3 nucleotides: TGTGCCAGCAGTTTAAGTACGGCAGCGGCGCGCTATGAGCAGTTCTTC.

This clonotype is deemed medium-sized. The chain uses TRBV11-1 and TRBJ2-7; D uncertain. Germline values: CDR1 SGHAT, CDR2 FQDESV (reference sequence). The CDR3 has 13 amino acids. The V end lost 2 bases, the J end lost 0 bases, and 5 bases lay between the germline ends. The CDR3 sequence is CASSLLSSYEQYF. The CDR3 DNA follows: TGTGCCAGCAGCTTACTCAGCTCCTACGAGCAGTACTTC.

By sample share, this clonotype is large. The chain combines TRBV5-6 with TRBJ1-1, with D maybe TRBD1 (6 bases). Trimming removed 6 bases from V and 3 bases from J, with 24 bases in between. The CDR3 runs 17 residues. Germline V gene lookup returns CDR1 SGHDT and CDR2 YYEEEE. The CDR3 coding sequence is TGTGCCAGCACCCTGGACAGAGACTTTTTAGGGGACACTGAAGCTTTCTTT. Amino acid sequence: CASTLDRDFLGDTEAFF.

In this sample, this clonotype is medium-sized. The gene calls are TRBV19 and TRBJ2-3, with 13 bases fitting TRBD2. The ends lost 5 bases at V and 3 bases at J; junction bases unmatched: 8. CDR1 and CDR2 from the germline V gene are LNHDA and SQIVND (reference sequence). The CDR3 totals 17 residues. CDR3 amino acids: CASSPGLAGERTDTQYF. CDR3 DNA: TGTGCCAGTAGTCCCGGACTAGCGGGAGAGAGGACAGATACGCAGTATTTT.

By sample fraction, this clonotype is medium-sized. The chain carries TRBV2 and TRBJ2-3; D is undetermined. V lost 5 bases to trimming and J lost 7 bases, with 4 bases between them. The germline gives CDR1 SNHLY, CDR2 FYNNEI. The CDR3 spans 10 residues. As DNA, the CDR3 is TGTGCCAGCAGTTGGAATACGCAGTATTTT. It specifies CASSWNTQYF. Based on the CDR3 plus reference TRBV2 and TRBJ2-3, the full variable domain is EPEVTQTPSHQVTQMGQEVILRCVPISNHLYFYWYRQILGQKVEFLVSFYNNEISEKSEIFDDQFSVERPDGSNFTLKIRSTKLEDSAMYFCASSWNTQYFGPGTRLTVL.

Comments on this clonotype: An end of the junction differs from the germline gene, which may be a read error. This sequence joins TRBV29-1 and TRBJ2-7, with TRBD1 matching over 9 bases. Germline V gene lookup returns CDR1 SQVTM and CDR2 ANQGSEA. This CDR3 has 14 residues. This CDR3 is CSVEDAPTGGEQCF. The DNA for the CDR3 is TGCAGCGTTGAAGATGCGCCGACAGGGGGAGAGCAGTGCTTC.

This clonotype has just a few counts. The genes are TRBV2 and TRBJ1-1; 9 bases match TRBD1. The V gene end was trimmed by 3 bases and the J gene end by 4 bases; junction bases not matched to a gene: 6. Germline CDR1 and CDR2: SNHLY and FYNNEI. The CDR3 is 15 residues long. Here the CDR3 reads CASSEGTGRFTEAFF. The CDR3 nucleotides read TGTGCCAGCAGTGAGGGGACAGGGAGGTTCACTGAAGCTTTCTTT. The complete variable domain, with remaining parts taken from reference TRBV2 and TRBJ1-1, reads EPEVTQTPSHQVTQMGQEVILRCVPISNHLYFYWYRQILGQKVEFLVSFYNNEISEKSEIFDDQFSVERPDGSNFTLKIRSTKLEDSAMYFCASSEGTGRFTEAFFGQGTRLTVV.

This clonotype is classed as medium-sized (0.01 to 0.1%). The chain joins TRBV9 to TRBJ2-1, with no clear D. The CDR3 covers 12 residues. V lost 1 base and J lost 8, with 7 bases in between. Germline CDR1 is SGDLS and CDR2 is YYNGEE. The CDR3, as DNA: TGTGCCAGCAGCGTAAATGCCTATGAGCAGTTCTTC. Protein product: CASSVNAYEQFF.

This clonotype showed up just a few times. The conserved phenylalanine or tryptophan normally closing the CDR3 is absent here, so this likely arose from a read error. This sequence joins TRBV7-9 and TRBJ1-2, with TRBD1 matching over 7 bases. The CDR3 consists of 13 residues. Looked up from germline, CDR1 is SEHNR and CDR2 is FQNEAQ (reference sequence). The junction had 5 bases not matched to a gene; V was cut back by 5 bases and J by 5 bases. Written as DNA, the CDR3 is TGTGCCAGCAGCCCGACAGGGAATTATGGCTACACCCTC. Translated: CASSPTGNYGYTL.

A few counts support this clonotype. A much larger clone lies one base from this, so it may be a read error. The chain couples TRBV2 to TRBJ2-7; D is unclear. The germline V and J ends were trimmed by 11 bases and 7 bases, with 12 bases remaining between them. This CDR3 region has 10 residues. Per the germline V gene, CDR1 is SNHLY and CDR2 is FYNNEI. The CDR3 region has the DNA TGTGCCGGAGAGAGGCAGGAGCAGTACTTC. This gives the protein CAGERQEQYF.

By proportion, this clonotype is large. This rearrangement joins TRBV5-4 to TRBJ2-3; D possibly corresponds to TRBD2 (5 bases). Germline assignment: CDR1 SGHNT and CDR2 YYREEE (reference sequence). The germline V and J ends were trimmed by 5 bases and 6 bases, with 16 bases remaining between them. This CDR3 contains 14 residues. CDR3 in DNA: TGTGCCAGCAGAATCAGAGGGCAGGAGGATACGCAGTATTTT. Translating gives CASRIRGQEDTQYF. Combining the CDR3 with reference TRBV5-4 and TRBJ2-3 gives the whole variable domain ETGVTQSPTHLIKTRGQQVTLRCSSQSGHNTVSWYQQALGQGPQFIFQYYREEENGRGNFPPRFSGLQFPNYSSELNVNALELDDSALYLCASRIRGQEDTQYFGPGTRLTVL.

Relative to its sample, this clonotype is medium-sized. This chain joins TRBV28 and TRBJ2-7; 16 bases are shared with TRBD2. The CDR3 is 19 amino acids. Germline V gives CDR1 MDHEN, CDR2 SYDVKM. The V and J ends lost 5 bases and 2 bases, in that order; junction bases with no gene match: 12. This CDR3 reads CASSKTGTSGRARTYEQYF. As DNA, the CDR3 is TGTGCCAGCAGTAAGACCGGGACTAGCGGGAGGGCGCGAACCTACGAGCAGTACTTC.

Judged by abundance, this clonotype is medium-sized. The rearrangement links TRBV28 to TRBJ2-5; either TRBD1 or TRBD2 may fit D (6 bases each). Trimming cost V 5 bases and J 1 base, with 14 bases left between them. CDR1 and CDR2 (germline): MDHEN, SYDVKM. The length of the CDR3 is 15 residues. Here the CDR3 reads CASSIEWGAQETQYF. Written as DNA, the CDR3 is TGTGCCAGCAGTATTGAATGGGGGGCCCAAGAGACCCAGTACTTC.